This T cell receptor (beta chain) was profiled in a study of blood T cell repertoires in COVID-19. Looking at the study overall: Nucleic acid was either cDNA or gDNA, and it came from T cells, B-cell-depleted T cells, or PBMCs.

Germline V gene sequence: CDR1 GTSNPN, CDR2 SVGIG (reference sequence). CDR3 length: 15 residues. The junction had 6 bases not matched to a gene; V was cut back by 2 bases and J by 7 bases. Study processing details: The authors estimated nucleated cell counts from reference gene primer amplification. TCRdb's copy holds only in-frame clones and misses some; the assay was immunoSEQ multiplex PCR. V, J and clone size were drawn from that table, and D and trimming were deduced from the DNA. In the table there are 300,000 to 400,000 clones, around 87% of which are singletons. The chain employs TRBV30 and TRBJ1-3; 12 bases match TRBD1. The clonotype comes from a woman in her 50s who had recovered from COVID-19. Material: peripheral blood. CDR3 nucleotides: TGTGCCTGGAGTTTCGGGACAGGGGGCTGGAACACCATATATTTT. Protein: CAWSFGTGGWNTIYF.